This TCR beta chain was documented in a study of blood T cell repertoires in COVID-19. Study context: Samples taken during acute and convalescent COVID-19 were collected in the United States, Italy and Spain. PBMCs, B-cell-depleted T cells, or T cells provided the cDNA or gDNA that made up the material.

Trimming took off 7 bases at V and 2 bases at J, with 5 bases between the two ends. The CDR3 runs to 12 residues. Germline CDR1 is MDHEN and CDR2 is SYDVKM. Profiled with immunoSEQ multiplex PCR; TCRdb holds only in-frame clones, not every one. Of 180,000 or so clones detected, under 80% appear once; the ten largest clones hold roughly 14%. The sequence came from a man aged 50 or older who had recovered from COVID-19. The rearrangement uses TRBV28 and TRBJ1-4, with unresolved D. The sequenced material came from peripheral blood. The DNA for the CDR3 is TGTGCCAGCACGCGGACTAATGAAAAACTGTTTTTT. Amino acids: CASTRTNEKLFF. Full variable domain (missing parts from reference TRBV28 and TRBJ1-4): DVKVTQSSRYLVKRTGEKVFLECVQDMDHENMFWYRQDPGLGLRLIYFSYDVKMKEKGDIPEGYSVSREKKERFSLILESASTNQTSMYLCASTRTNEKLFFGSGTQLSVL.